Shown below are 14 T cell receptor beta chains from a single sample sequenced in a study of OX40 agonist ivuxolimab in advanced cancers. Data came from immunoSEQ multiplex PCR; TCRdb stores just in-frame clones and leaves some out. The table includes about 80,000 clones, about 90% detected once. This sample comprised CD4+ or CD8+ T cells sorted from blood, obtained in a trial of the OX40 agonist ivuxolimab. Every receptor here comes from an adult with an advanced solid tumor such as melanoma, head and neck, liver or kidney cancer.

This clone was recorded once. J is TRBJ2-7 and V is TRBV11-2; D possibly matches TRBD1 or TRBD2 (5 bases each). Germline CDR1 is SGHAT and CDR2 is FQNNGV. Trimming removed 3 bases at V and 2 bases at J, with 14 bases between. The CDR3 contains 15 residues. CDR3 sequence: CASSFGTQVAYEQYF. The CDR3, as DNA: TGTGCCAGCAGCTTCGGGACCCAGGTGGCCTACGAGCAGTACTTC.

The chain employs TRBV4-3 and TRBJ2-6; D remains ambiguous. The germline V gene has CDR1 LGHNA and CDR2 YSLEER. Trimming shortened V by 0 bases and J by 0 bases, and 12 bases separated the two germline ends. The CDR3 spans 18 residues. The DNA for the CDR3 is TGCGCCAGCAGCCAAGATATTACGGCTTACTCTGGGGCCAACGTCCTGACTTTC. This gives the protein CASSQDITAYSGANVLTF.

This chain uses TRBV5-4 with TRBJ1-3; TRBD1 aligns across 7 bases. Trimming cost V 9 bases and J 1 base; bases outside gene matches: 7. Germline assignment: CDR1 SGHNT and CDR2 YYREEE (reference sequence). The CDR3 runs to 14 residues. The CDR3 DNA is TGTGCCACTACAGGGGCCCTATCTGGAAACACCATATATTTT. This encodes CATTGALSGNTIYF.

J is TRBJ2-7 and V is TRBV25-1; 7 bases agree with TRBD2. The germline V gene encodes CDR1 MGHDK and CDR2 SYGVNS. V shed 4 bases, J shed 3 bases, and the junction held 6 bases outside the gene matches. The CDR3 length is 14 residues. In DNA form, the CDR3 reads TGTGCCAGCAGTGTTGGGTCTAGCGGCTACGAGCAGTACTTC. Translation gives CASSVGSSGYEQYF.

J is TRBJ1-3 and V is TRBV7-9, with 7 bases identical to TRBD1. From germline, CDR1 is SEHNR and CDR2 FQNEAQ (reference sequence). The CDR3 runs to 14 residues. Germline trimming cut 10 bases from V and 6 bases from J; bases unmatched to any gene: 12. In DNA form, the CDR3 reads TGTGCCATCAAAAGACAGGGACTCTTAAACACCATATATTTT. This translates into CAIKRQGLLNTIYF. The full variable domain, completed using reference TRBV7-9 and TRBJ1-3, is DTGVSQNPRHKITKRGQNVTFRCDPISEHNRLYWYRQTLGQGPEFLTYFQNEAQLEKSRLLSDRFSAERPKGSFSTLEIQRTEQGDSAMYLCAIKRQGLLNTIYFGEGSWLTVV.

The chain is built from TRBV13 and TRBJ2-1, with 7 nucleotides matching TRBD2. Trimming took 5 bases from V and 4 from J; bases not matched to a gene: 5. The CDR3 is 14 residues long. Germline V gene sequence: CDR1 PRHDT, CDR2 FYEKMQ (reference sequence). The CDR3 DNA sequence: TGTGCCAGCAGCCGGGAGGCGGGATACAATGAGCAGTTCTTC. It codes for CASSREAGYNEQFF. The full variable domain, rest sourced from reference TRBV13 and TRBJ2-1, is AAGVIQSPRHLIKEKRETATLKCYPIPRHDTVYWYQQGPGQDPQFLISFYEKMQSDKGSIPDRFSAQQFSDYHSELNMSSLELGDSALYFCASSREAGYNEQFFGPGTRLTVL.

V and J are TRBV13 and TRBJ1-2, with D perhaps matching TRBD1 (5 bases). The CDR3 sequence is 14 residues long. The germline gives CDR1 PRHDT, CDR2 FYEKMQ (reference sequence). V was clipped by 1 base and J by 5 bases, with 11 bases between them. In nucleotides, the CDR3 is TGTGCCAGCAGCTTAGCGTCAGGGAGATATGGCTACACCTTC. This gives the protein CASSLASGRYGYTF. Looking up the rest from reference TRBV13 and TRBJ1-2 gives the full variable domain: AAGVIQSPRHLIKEKRETATLKCYPIPRHDTVYWYQQGPGQDPQFLISFYEKMQSDKGSIPDRFSAQQFSDYHSELNMSSLELGDSALYFCASSLASGRYGYTFGSGTRLTVV.

The chain recombines TRBV4-2 with TRBJ2-7, with D possibly being TRBD1 or TRBD2 (6 bases each). Germline loops: CDR1 LGHNA, CDR2 YNFKEQ. CDR3 length equals 14 residues. V lost 4 bases and J lost 0, with 10 bases in between. CDR3 bases: TGTGCCAGCAGCCGGGGGGACACCTCCTACGAGCAGTACTTC. Its translation: CASSRGDTSYEQYF.

V is TRBV11-2 and J is TRBJ2-1, with D unresolved. The germline V gene has CDR1 SGHAT and CDR2 FQNNGV. This CDR3 spans 16 amino acids. V lost 5 bases and J lost 0, with 14 bases in between. The chain's CDR3 is CASSPSVGSSYNEQFF. In DNA form, the CDR3 reads TGTGCCAGCAGCCCCTCCGTGGGCAGCTCCTACAATGAGCAGTTCTTC.

This clone was observed a single time. CDR3 nucleotides: TGTGCCAGCAGCTTTGCACAGCCCTACGAGCAGTACTTC. Translation gives CASSFAQPYEQYF. The chain couples TRBV5-6 to TRBJ2-7, with D unclear. The CDR3 sequence is 13 residues long. V lost 2 bases and J 2 bases, leaving 8 bases between the germline ends. CDR1 and CDR2 from the germline V gene are SGHDT and YYEEEE. Looking up the rest from reference TRBV5-6 and TRBJ2-7 gives the full variable domain: DAGVTQSPTHLIKTRGQQVTLRCSPKSGHDTVSWYQQALGQGPQFIFQYYEEEERQRGNFPDRFSGHQFPNYSSELNVNALLLGDSALYLCASSFAQPYEQYFGPGTRLTVT.

This rearrangement joins TRBV9 to TRBJ2-3; D uncertain. The CDR3 spans 15 residues. Germline V CDR1 and CDR2: SGDLS, YYNGEE. The germline V and J ends were trimmed by 0 bases and 2 bases, with 10 bases remaining between them. This CDR3 is CASSVEEPYTDTQYF. In DNA, the CDR3 is TGTGCCAGCAGCGTAGAAGAACCCTACACAGATACGCAGTATTTT. Looking up the rest from reference TRBV9 and TRBJ2-3 gives the full variable domain: DSGVTQTPKHLITATGQRVTLRCSPRSGDLSVYWYQQSLDQGLQFLIQYYNGEERAKGNILERFSAQQFPDLHSELNLSSLELGDSALYFCASSVEEPYTDTQYFGPGTRLTVL.

The rearrangement links TRBV19 to TRBJ1-1; 9 bases map to TRBD1. The trim removed 7 bases at V and 5 bases at J, leaving 5 bases unmatched. Germline-derived CDR1 and CDR2 are LNHDA and SQIVND (reference sequence). This CDR3 is 13 amino acids long. CDR3 region: CASNTGGFTEAFF. As DNA, the CDR3 is TGTGCCAGTAACACAGGGGGCTTTACTGAAGCTTTCTTT.

The table lists this clone with a count of one. J is TRBJ2-3 and V is TRBV7-9; D uncertain. V lost 1 base and J 4 bases, leaving 3 bases between the germline ends. The CDR3 runs 12 residues. CDR1 and CDR2 from the germline V gene are SEHNR and FQNEAQ (reference sequence). CDR3 sequence: CASSLVADTQYF. The CDR3 coding sequence is TGTGCCAGCAGCTTAGTCGCAGATACGCAGTATTTT.

The V gene is TRBV4-3, the J gene TRBJ2-1; D not certain. Trimming took off 4 bases at V and 3 bases at J, with 10 bases between the two ends. CDR3 length: 14 residues. The V gene's germline CDR1 is LGHNA and CDR2 YSLEER. The CDR3 here is CASSLNPYYNEQFF. DNA for the CDR3: TGCGCCAGCAGCCTTAACCCTTACTACAATGAGCAGTTCTTC.